Following are 29 T cell receptor beta chains from one sample sequenced in a study of patients and donors after allogeneic stem cell transplantation. MiXCR was run by TCRdb on the RT-PCR reads, yielding one entry per CDR3 protein. Among about 31,000 distinct CDR3 sequences listed, approximately 6.2% were seen once. Material for sequencing was blood, either unsorted or a sorted T cell fraction (not recorded which). Receptors were obtained from a human donor who was either an allogeneic HSCT recipient or a stem cell or donor lymphocyte infusion donor (not recorded which). It is not recorded whose cells these are; they may come from a transplant donor.

This clonotype was seen ten or more times. The genes are TRBV7-3 and TRBJ2-3, with D uncertain. This CDR3 has 13 residues. V shed 0 bases and J shed 5 bases, with 6 bases lying between them. Germline CDR1 reads SGHTA; CDR2 reads FQGTGA. This CDR3 reads CASSLTVEDTQYF. The CDR3 DNA sequence: TGTGCCAGCAGCTTAACCGTGGAAGATACGCAGTATTTT.

The V gene is TRBV19, the J gene TRBJ2-1; possible D gene TRBD2, 6 bases. CDR3 length: 15 amino acids. Deletions cut 7 bases from V and 5 bases from J, with 18 bases between. Germline V gene lookup returns CDR1 LNHDA and CDR2 SQIVND (reference sequence). CDR3 region: CASKVNGGNHNEQFF. The DNA of the CDR3 is TGTGCCAGTAAGGTTAATGGCGGGAACCACAATGAGCAGTTCTTC.

In its sample, this clonotype was seen many times. The J gene is TRBJ2-1, the V gene TRBV5-4, with 7 bases matching TRBD1. CDR3 length: 14 residues. CDR1 and CDR2 from the germline V gene are SGHNT and YYREEE (reference sequence). With 4 bases clipped from V and 6 bases from J, the junction kept 7 bases outside the gene matches. In DNA form, the CDR3 reads TGTGCCAGCAGCCCCCCCGGACAGGCCAATGAGCAGTTCTTC. Protein: CASSPPGQANEQFF.

The chain carries TRBV7-9 and TRBJ2-1; 14 bases align to TRBD2. J lost 15 bases, V lost 5 bases, and 12 bases had no gene match. CDR1 is SEHNR and CDR2 is FQNEAQ in the germline V gene (reference sequence). CDR3 length equals 15 residues. Here the CDR3 reads CASSAGMTSGRALFF. The CDR3 coding sequence is TGTGCCAGCAGCGCCGGAATGACTAGCGGGAGGGCCTTGTTCTTC.

This clonotype was observed many times. The J gene is TRBJ2-6, the V gene TRBV6-1; D might be TRBD2 (6 bases). The germline gives CDR1 MNHNS, CDR2 SASEGT. The V end lost 7 bases, the J end lost 2 bases, and 15 bases lay between the germline ends. The length of the CDR3 is 16 residues. This CDR3 is CASMSGGVAGANVLTF. CDR3 nucleotides: TGTGCCAGCATGAGTGGAGGGGTAGCTGGGGCCAACGTCCTGACTTTC.

The genes are TRBV6-2 or TRBV6-3 and TRBJ2-5; the D gene is possibly TRBD1 (6 bases). Germline CDR1 is MNHEY and CDR2 is SVGEGT. The CDR3 is 12 amino acids. V lost 6 bases and J 5 bases, leaving 10 bases between the germline ends. The CDR3 DNA reads as TGTGCCAGCAGCCAGCAGGGGGAGACCCAGTACTTC. Translated: CASSQQGETQYF.

With respect to this clonotype: A much larger clone is a single base away; this may be a read error. V is TRBV11-2 and J is TRBJ2-3; 7 nucleotides match TRBD2. V shed 3 bases and J 1 base; nucleotides not matched to a gene: 4. The CDR3 length is 15 residues. CDR1 and CDR2 (germline): SGHAT, FQNNGV. CDR3 sequence (DNA): TGTGCCAGCAGCTTGTTTCGGGGGGGCACAGATACGCAGTATTTT. This encodes CASSLFRGGTDTQYF.

This clonotype was counted at least ten times. This chain joins TRBV24-1 and TRBJ2-5; TRBD1 might be the D (6 bases). Trimming stripped 0 bases from V and 2 bases from J, with 12 bases between. This CDR3 contains 16 residues. Germline lookup yields CDR1 KGHDR and CDR2 SFDVKD. For the CDR3, the DNA is TGTGCCACCAGTGATTTGAGTCCCAGGGGACAAGAGACCCAGTACTTC. Its protein is CATSDLSPRGQETQYF.

This clonotype was counted at least ten times. CDR3 sequence reads: CASSQGMNTEAFF. CDR3 nucleotides: TGTGCCAGCTCACAGGGGATGAACACTGAAGCTTTCTTT. The chain couples TRBV18 to TRBJ1-1; D is possibly TRBD1 (5 bases). Per the germline V gene, CDR1 is KGHSH and CDR2 is LQKENI. This CDR3 has 13 residues. Trimming pared 4 bases from V and 0 bases from J, leaving 6 bases between.

This clonotype was seen repeatedly, ten times or more. The rearrangement uses TRBV27 and TRBJ2-1; the match to TRBD1 covers 8 bases. V lost 5 bases to trimming and J lost 7 bases; unmatched junction nucleotides: 7. The CDR3 spans 14 residues. CDR1 and CDR2 from the germline V gene are MNHEY and SMNVEV (reference sequence). The CDR3 DNA is TGTGCCAGCAGTCTCAGGACAGGGTGGAATGAGCAGTTCTTC. Translated, it gives CASSLRTGWNEQFF.

The table lists this clonotype with many counts. This chain connects TRBV29-1 to TRBJ2-7; D is tentatively TRBD1 or TRBD2 (5 bases each). From germline, CDR1 is SQVTM and CDR2 ANQGSEA. Trimming shortened V by 7 bases and J by 0 bases, and 13 bases separated the two germline ends. CDR3 length: 13 residues. Here the CDR3 reads CSARDGFSYEQYF. CDR3 sequence (DNA): TGCAGCGCCAGGGACGGATTCTCCTACGAGCAGTACTTC.

This clonotype was detected a few times. This chain connects TRBV18 to TRBJ2-7, with TRBD2 matching over 7 bases. After removal of 3 bases from V and 0 bases from J, the junction contained 2 bases not matched to a gene. The CDR3 runs 14 residues. CDR1 KGHSH and CDR2 LQKENI come from the germline V gene. The CDR3: CASSPGGGSYEQYF. CDR3 in DNA: TGTGCCAGCTCACCGGGCGGGGGCTCCTACGAGCAGTACTTC.

The chain joins TRBV2 to TRBJ2-2; the D gene is possibly TRBD2 (5 bases). In germline, CDR1 is SNHLY, CDR2 FYNNEI. CDR3 size: 15 residues. V dropped 7 bases and J dropped 2 bases, with 14 bases sitting between them. CDR3 coding DNA: TGTGCCAGCACCTCGCGTCCGGGAAACACCGGGGAGCTGTTTTTT. This encodes CASTSRPGNTGELFF.

This clonotype has a handful of counts. The chain is built from TRBV5-4 and TRBJ2-7; D call uncertain. CDR1 is SGHNT and CDR2 is YYREEE in the germline V gene (reference sequence). The CDR3 covers 11 residues. Trimming took off 4 bases at V and 2 bases at J, with 4 bases between the two ends. The CDR3, as DNA: TGTGCCAGCAGCACCCCCTACGAGCAGTACTTC. Protein sequence: CASSTPYEQYF.

This clonotype was found a few times. V and J are TRBV20-1 and TRBJ2-1; 9 positions agree with TRBD2. This CDR3 region has 14 residues. Germline CDR1 is DFQATT and CDR2 is SNEGSKA (reference sequence). The J segment lost 7 bases and the V segment lost 0 bases, leaving 4 bases of the junction unmatched. The CDR3 region has the DNA TGCAGTGCTAGAGACCCGACTAGCGGAAATGAGCAGTTCTTC. Amino acids: CSARDPTSGNEQFF.

At least ten counts were recorded for this clonotype. The chain recombines TRBV18 with TRBJ1-5; D remains ambiguous. The length of the CDR3 is 13 residues. CDR1 KGHSH and CDR2 LQKENI come from the germline V gene. Trimming removed 2 bases at V and 2 bases at J, with 4 bases between. CDR3 residues: CASSPGGNQPQHF. CDR3 in DNA: TGTGCCAGCTCACCAGGGGGCAATCAGCCCCAGCATTTT.

Ten or more counts support this clonotype. V gene TRBV18 combines with J gene TRBJ1-1, with 9 bases that match TRBD1. This CDR3 is built from 15 residues. Trimming removed 5 bases from V and 2 bases from J; junction bases left unmatched: 6. Germline-derived CDR1 and CDR2 are KGHSH and LQKENI. The CDR3 bases are TGTGCCAGCTCAGAGAACAGGGGGCACAACACTGAAGCTTTCTTT. Translation gives CASSENRGHNTEAFF.

The genes are TRBV20-1 and TRBJ2-3, with 7 bases matching TRBD2. This CDR3 comprises 15 residues. The germline gives CDR1 DFQATT, CDR2 SNEGSKA (reference sequence). V was pared by 4 bases and J by 2 bases, with 9 bases of the junction left unmatched. This chain's CDR3 is CSAISQAGNTDTQYF. CDR3 in DNA: TGCAGTGCTATTAGTCAAGCGGGGAACACAGATACGCAGTATTTT.

The J gene is TRBJ2-7, the V gene TRBV3-1, with D perhaps TRBD1 or TRBD2 (5 bases each). Germline-derived CDR1 and CDR2 are LGHDT and YNNKEL (reference sequence). This CDR3 has 15 amino acids. V was cut by 0 bases and J by 3 bases, with 12 bases left in between. The CDR3 DNA reads as TGTGCCAGCAGCCAAGAGGGGGTACTGGGCTACGAGCAGTACTTC. It encodes CASSQEGVLGYEQYF.

This clonotype was observed at least ten times. A read error may produce the germline difference seen at one junction end. The chain recombines TRBV5-1 with TRBJ2-7; a weak D match, TRBD1 (6 bases). The CDR3 is 14 residues long. The germline CDR1 and CDR2 sequences are SGHRS and YFSETQ. This CDR3 is CATSPGQGIYEQYF. In DNA, the CDR3 is TGCGCCACCAGCCCGGGACAAGGAATCTACGAGCAGTACTTC.

The sample holds many counts of this clonotype. V is TRBV20-1 and J is TRBJ2-2, with 8 positions matching TRBD1. The germline V gene has CDR1 DFQATT and CDR2 SNEGSKA (reference sequence). The CDR3 totals 13 residues. J gave up 5 bases and V 4 bases, and 3 bases lay outside the gene matches. The CDR3 here is CSANQGATGELFF. The CDR3 bases are TGCAGTGCTAATCAGGGGGCAACCGGGGAGCTGTTTTTT.

This clonotype has only a few counts. J is TRBJ1-2 and V is TRBV4-3, with unresolved D. Per the germline V gene, CDR1 is LGHNA and CDR2 is YSLEER. There are 19 residues in the CDR3. Deletions cut 1 base from V and 3 bases from J, with 24 bases between. The CDR3 coding sequence is TGCGCCAGCAGCCAAGCTAAGATACCCTCCGAATTCCAGTACTATGGCTACACCTTC. It codes for CASSQAKIPSEFQYYGYTF.

The chain recombines TRBV7-9 with TRBJ2-7; the D gene is possibly TRBD1 (6 bases). CDR3 length: 12 residues. Trimming stripped 8 bases from V and 0 bases from J, with 8 bases between. CDR1 is SEHNR, CDR2 FQNEAQ, per germline (reference sequence). The CDR3 DNA reads as TGTGCCAGCGAGGGGGACTCCTACGAGCAGTACTTC. This gives the protein CASEGDSYEQYF.

This clonotype was observed many times. The chain combines TRBV20-1 with TRBJ2-1; D gene unclear. Trimming removed 0 bases from V and 0 bases from J, with 6 bases in between. The germline CDR1 and CDR2 sequences are DFQATT and SNEGSKA (reference sequence). The CDR3 contains 14 residues. The DNA for the CDR3 is TGCAGTGCTAGAGATCTAAGCTCCTACAATGAGCAGTTCTTC. Translation: CSARDLSSYNEQFF.

CDR3 residues: CASSQTGGGTGEQYF. CDR3 sequence (DNA): TGCGCCAGCAGCCAGACAGGGGGCGGGACCGGCGAGCAGTACTTC. V and J are TRBV4-1 and TRBJ2-7, with 10 bases fitting TRBD1. Germline V lookup: CDR1 MGHRA, CDR2 YSYEKL. The CDR3 has 15 residues. The ends lost 3 bases at V and 6 bases at J; junction bases unmatched: 8.

This clonotype was seen a few times. The rearrangement joins TRBV18 to TRBJ2-7; 8 bases are shared with TRBD2. This CDR3 spans 14 amino acids. CDR1 and CDR2 from the germline V gene are KGHSH and LQKENI. After removal of 3 bases from V and 4 bases from J, the junction contained 5 bases not matched to a gene. The CDR3 loop reads CASSPPGGLYEQYF. CDR3 DNA sequence: TGTGCCAGCTCACCCCCGGGGGGGTTGTACGAGCAGTACTTC.

The rearrangement links TRBV20-1 to TRBJ2-6, with D possibly being TRBD1 (5 bases). Between the trimmed V and J ends, which lost 0 bases and 2 bases, there was a span of 8 bases. Looked up from germline, CDR1 is DFQATT and CDR2 is SNEGSKA (reference sequence). This CDR3 contains 15 residues. The CDR3 DNA follows: TGCAGTGCTAGAGATCACAGGACTGGGGCCAACGTCCTGACTTTC. Translated, it gives CSARDHRTGANVLTF.

This clonotype was seen many times. The rearrangement joins TRBV18 to TRBJ1-6, with no clear D. The CDR3 has 15 residues. Germline CDR1 KGHSH, CDR2 LQKENI. The V end lost 3 bases, the J end lost 7 bases, and 13 bases lay between the germline ends. CDR3 in amino acids: CASSPEALINSPLHF. The CDR3, as DNA: TGTGCCAGCTCACCTGAGGCCCTTATCAATTCACCCCTCCACTTT.

This clonotype was detected ten times or more. This chain joins TRBV28 and TRBJ1-2, with D unclear. Trimming removed 5 bases at V and 3 bases at J, with 7 bases between. Germline loops: CDR1 MDHEN, CDR2 SYDVKM. The CDR3 extends over 12 amino acids. CDR3 sequence: CASSPSHYGYTF. The CDR3 DNA sequence: TGTGCCAGCAGTCCTAGCCACTATGGCTACACCTTC.